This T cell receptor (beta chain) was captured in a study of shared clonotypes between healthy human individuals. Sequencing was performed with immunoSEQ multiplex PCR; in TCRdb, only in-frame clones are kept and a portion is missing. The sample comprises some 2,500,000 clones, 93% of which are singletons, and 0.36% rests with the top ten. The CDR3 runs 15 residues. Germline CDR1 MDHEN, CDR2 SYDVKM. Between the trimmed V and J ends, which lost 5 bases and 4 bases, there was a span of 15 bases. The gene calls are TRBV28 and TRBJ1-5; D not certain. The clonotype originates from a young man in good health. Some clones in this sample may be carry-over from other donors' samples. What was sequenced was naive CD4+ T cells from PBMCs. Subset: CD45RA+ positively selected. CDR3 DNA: TGTGCCAGCAGTCCTCGCGAGGGTGTAAATCAGCCCCAGCATTTT. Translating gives CASSPREGVNQPQHF.